Presented here are 28 T cell receptor beta chains from one specimen sequenced in a study of PD-L1 blockade in urothelial cancer. Sequenced by immunoSEQ multiplex PCR; TCRdb stores in-frame clones only, minus some. Here the sample spans some 48,000 clones, around 87% being singletons. Time point of the sample: peripheral blood 6 weeks after treatment start. The source was PBMCs, collected around atezolizumab (anti-PD-L1) treatment. The receptors here all came from a man between 60 and 70 years old with urothelial cancer.

The rearrangement links TRBV2 to TRBJ2-2, with TRBD2 matching over 8 bases. The ends lost 2 bases at V and 5 bases at J; junction bases unmatched: 7. The CDR3 sequence is 16 residues long. Germline CDR1 and CDR2: SNHLY and FYNNEI. The CDR3 DNA is TGTGCCAGCAGTGAATCCGGGGGGGCTGGGACCGGGGAGCTGTTTTTT. Protein product: CASSESGGAGTGELFF.

The chain has TRBV9 and TRBJ2-3; D may be TRBD2 (5 bases). This CDR3 is built from 14 residues. Trimming took 1 base from V and 3 from J, leaving 9 bases between them. Germline V gene data show CDR1 as SGDLS and CDR2 as YYNGEE. The CDR3 DNA reads TGTGCCAGCAGCGTAATTGGCGGGACAGATACGCAGTATTTT. Amino acids: CASSVIGGTDTQYF.

The chain combines TRBV14 with TRBJ1-4; D is perhaps TRBD1 (5 bases). Trimming pared 0 bases from V and 11 bases from J, leaving 16 bases between. From germline, CDR1 is SGHDN and CDR2 FVKESK. The CDR3 runs 15 residues. As DNA, the CDR3 is TGTGCCAGCAGCCAAGACTGGGGACCGGGGGGGAAACTGTTTTTT. It is translated as CASSQDWGPGGKLFF.

CDR3: CASSPREGKSSYEQYF. The CDR3 DNA is TGTGCCAGCTCACCACGGGAGGGGAAGAGCTCCTACGAGCAGTACTTC. V and J are TRBV18 and TRBJ2-7, with 7 bases fitting TRBD2. Germline lookup yields CDR1 KGHSH and CDR2 LQKENI. This CDR3 is built from 16 residues. The trim removed 1 base at V and 0 bases at J, leaving 6 bases unmatched.

The sample holds one count of this clone. The chain employs TRBV21-1 and TRBJ1-1; TRBD1, the D gene given by the table, was not confirmed from the DNA. TRBV21-1 is given as a pseudogene. CDR3 length equals 17 residues. The CDR3 DNA follows: TGTGCCAGCAGGATGGGAGGGACAGGAGGGGAGTCCACTGAAGCTTTCTTT. Its translation: CASRMGGTGGESTEAFF.

This clone was seen only a few times. V usage is TRBV4-1 and J usage is TRBJ1-1; 9 bases line up with TRBD1. This CDR3 is 14 amino acids long. From germline, CDR1 is MGHRA and CDR2 YSYEKL. J was trimmed by 5 bases and V by 6 bases; bases with no gene match: 7. The DNA of the CDR3 is TGCGCCAGCAGGCATACAGGGGGCTGGACTGAAGCTTTCTTT. This codes for CASRHTGGWTEAFF.

The chain is built from TRBV27 and TRBJ1-6; D call uncertain. The germline gives CDR1 MNHEY, CDR2 SMNVEV (reference sequence). This CDR3 is built from 19 residues. Trimming pared 2 bases from V and 7 bases from J, leaving 24 bases between. CDR3 DNA sequence: TGTGCCAGCAGTTTAAGTGGGCAGGTCCTCGTTGAATTCAATTCACCCCTCCACTTT. This sequence encodes CASSLSGQVLVEFNSPLHF.

Comments on this clone: Other DNA sequences in the same sample also yield this CDR3. This rearrangement joins TRBV7-2 to TRBJ2-3, with 7 nucleotides matching TRBD1. The length of the CDR3 is 15 residues. V shed 0 bases, J shed 1 base, and the junction held 1 base outside the gene matches. The germline CDR1 and CDR2 sequences are SGHTA and FQGNSA. The CDR3 sequence is CASSLAGQGTDTQYF. The CDR3 DNA is TGTGCCAGCAGCTTAGCTGGACAGGGCACAGATACGCAGTATTTT. Full variable domain (rest looked up from reference TRBV7-2 and TRBJ2-3): GAGVSQSPSNKVTEKGKDVELRCDPISGHTALYWYRQSLGQGLEFLIYFQGNSAPDKSGLPSDRFSAERTGGSVSTLTIQRTQQEDSAVYLCASSLAGQGTDTQYFGPGTRLTVL.

The table lists this clone with a count of one. The J gene is TRBJ1-3, the V gene TRBV28; D may be TRBD1 (6 bases). The CDR3 spans 14 residues. Trimming stripped 5 bases from V and 2 bases from J, with 10 bases between. Germline V gives CDR1 MDHEN, CDR2 SYDVKM. The CDR3 coding sequence is TGTGCCAGCAGTGCAACAGGGCCTGGAAACACCATATATTTT. This codes for CASSATGPGNTIYF.

The rearrangement joins TRBV2 to TRBJ1-4; the D is unclear. This CDR3 region has 14 residues. Germline values: CDR1 SNHLY, CDR2 FYNNEI. The ends were cut back, 10 bases at V and 2 bases at J, with 14 bases in the middle. In DNA, the CDR3 is TGTGCCACTTCATCAGGCTTCACTAATGAAAAACTGTTTTTT. Encoded protein: CATSSGFTNEKLFF.

This rearrangement joins TRBV30 to TRBJ2-7; the match to TRBD1 covers 7 bases. The CDR3 runs 12 residues. Germline V gives CDR1 GTSNPN, CDR2 SVGIG (reference sequence). V shed 6 bases, J shed 6 bases, and the junction held 8 bases outside the gene matches. The DNA for the CDR3 is TGTGCCTGTTATACAGGGGCGGGCGAGCAGTACTTC. Protein sequence: CACYTGAGEQYF.

The rearrangement uses TRBV6-5 and TRBJ1-6; no firm D call. V was clipped by 0 bases and J by 9 bases, with 12 bases between them. Germline V lookup: CDR1 MNHEY, CDR2 SVGAGI. The length of the CDR3 is 15 residues. The CDR3 nucleotides are TGTGCCAGCAGTTACTCGCAGGCCCATATTTCACCCCTCCACTTT. It specifies CASSYSQAHISPLHF.

V and J are TRBV6-5 and TRBJ2-6, with D possibly TRBD1 on 6 matching bases. CDR1 and CDR2 (germline): MNHEY, SVGAGI. The CDR3 contains 15 residues. V lost 6 bases, J lost 2 bases, and 11 bases lay in between. CDR3 in DNA: TGTGCCAGCAGCAGGGGACGGCCTGGGGCCAACGTCCTGACTTTC. As protein: CASSRGRPGANVLTF.

The chain couples TRBV29-1 to TRBJ2-3, with 11 bases lining up with TRBD2. Germline assignment: CDR1 SQVTM and CDR2 ANQGSEA. V shed 3 bases and J 6 bases; nucleotides not matched to a gene: 17. The CDR3 is made up of 18 amino acids. In DNA, the CDR3 is TGCAGCGTTGACCGGGACAGGGTTAGCGGGGGGGCCAGGGATACGCAGTATTTT. Translated, it gives CSVDRDRVSGGARDTQYF.

The V gene is TRBV7-8, the J gene TRBJ2-2, with 9 bases identical to TRBD1. The CDR3 has 16 amino acids. In germline, CDR1 is SGHVS, CDR2 FQNEAQ. The V gene end was trimmed by 7 bases and the J gene end by 2 bases; junction bases not matched to a gene: 8. The CDR3 sequence is CASKGQGVSNTGELFF. The CDR3 bases are TGTGCCAGCAAGGGACAGGGCGTATCTAACACCGGGGAGCTGTTTTTT.

The chain links TRBV25-1 to TRBJ2-7, with D maybe TRBD1 (5 bases). CDR1 is MGHDK and CDR2 is SYGVNS in the germline V gene. Trimming cost V 1 base and J 0 bases, with 10 bases left between them. The CDR3 totals 15 residues. CDR3 protein: CASSESEQDSYEQYF. CDR3 bases: TGTGCCAGCAGTGAATCGGAACAGGACTCCTACGAGCAGTACTTC.

This chain links TRBV6-6 with TRBJ1-5; weak D call: TRBD1 (5 bases). Germline-derived CDR1 and CDR2 are MNHNY and SVGAGI (reference sequence). The CDR3 is 16 amino acids. V was cut by 2 bases and J by 3 bases, with 14 bases left in between. The CDR3 DNA follows: TGTGCCAGCAGTTACCCGGAAGGACAAACCAATCAGCCCCAGCATTTT. It translates to CASSYPEGQTNQPQHF.

The chain couples TRBV6-6 to TRBJ2-5; 12 bases map to TRBD1. The ends lost 9 bases at V and 5 bases at J; junction bases unmatched: 7. The germline V gene has CDR1 MNHNY and CDR2 SVGAGI (reference sequence). This CDR3 is built from 14 residues. For the CDR3, the DNA is TGTGCCAGTTGCCGGGACAGGGGGCGGGAGACCCAGTACTTC. This sequence encodes CASCRDRGRETQYF.

This clone was detected only a few times. The V call is TRBV11-2, the J call TRBJ1-1; TRBD1 agrees at 8 bases. With V trimmed by 1 base and J by 5 bases, 6 bases remained unmatched. The CDR3 totals 15 residues. CDR1 and CDR2 (germline): SGHAT, FQNNGV. DNA of the CDR3: TGTGCCAGCAGCTTAGGAGGACAGGGAAGAACTGAAGCTTTCTTT. It yields the protein CASSLGGQGRTEAFF.

The gene calls are TRBV4-3 and TRBJ1-6, with 7 bases fitting TRBD1. The CDR3 has 16 amino acids. Germline V gene lookup returns CDR1 LGHNA and CDR2 YSLEER. The V gene end was trimmed by 1 base and the J gene end by 7 bases; junction bases not matched to a gene: 7. For the CDR3, the DNA is TGCGCCAGCAGCCAAGCCACGACAGGGAACAATTCACCCCTCCACTTT. This codes for CASSQATTGNNSPLHF.

The chain links TRBV28 to TRBJ1-2; TRBD1 agrees at 7 bases. J was trimmed by 8 bases and V by 6 bases; bases with no gene match: 9. This CDR3 region has 13 residues. Germline V gene data show CDR1 as MDHEN and CDR2 as SYDVKM. CDR3 amino acids: CASSRTGAEGYTF. In nucleotides, the CDR3 is TGTGCCAGCAGCCGAACAGGGGCTGAAGGCTACACCTTC.

The chain couples TRBV11-1 to TRBJ2-7; 10 bases map to TRBD1. V lost 5 bases to trimming and J lost 2 bases; unmatched junction nucleotides: 6. Looked up from germline, CDR1 is SGHAT and CDR2 is FQDESV (reference sequence). The CDR3 extends over 15 amino acids. CDR3 nucleotides: TGTGCCAGCAGCCAGGACAGGGGGGTCCCCTACGAGCAGTACTTC. It translates to CASSQDRGVPYEQYF. Full variable domain (remainder filled in from reference TRBV11-1 and TRBJ2-7): EAEVAQSPRYKITEKSQAVAFWCDPISGHATLYWYRQILGQGPELLVQFQDESVVDDSQLPKDRFSAERLKGVDSTLKIQPAELGDSAMYLCASSQDRGVPYEQYFGPGTRLTVT.

The chain combines TRBV5-3 with TRBJ2-3; 12 positions agree with TRBD1. TRBV5-3 is annotated as an ORF whose role is uncertain. The CDR3 contains 17 residues. Losses at the gene ends were 0 bases for V and 5 bases for J; bases not matched to a gene: 7. In DNA form, the CDR3 reads TGTGCCAGAAGCTTGGCCGGGACAGGGGGCTTAGGAGATACGCAGTATTTT. Amino acid sequence: CARSLAGTGGLGDTQYF.

The gene calls are TRBV6-5 and TRBJ1-5; TRBD1 aligns across 8 bases. Germline V lookup: CDR1 MNHEY, CDR2 SVGAGI. CDR3 length: 13 residues. V dropped 7 bases and J dropped 5; count of bases not matched to a gene: 4. The CDR3 sequence: CASIRTGYQPQHF. DNA for the CDR3: TGTGCCAGCATCCGGACAGGGTATCAGCCCCAGCATTTT.

The chain carries TRBV5-1 and TRBJ1-2, with a weak D call TRBD1 (5 bases). This CDR3 has 14 amino acids. Trimming cost V 0 bases and J 4 bases, with 10 bases left between them. Germline V CDR1 and CDR2: SGHRS, YFSETQ. The CDR3 DNA follows: TGCGCCAGCAGCTTGGCCACAGGTATCTATGGCTACACCTTC. Translating gives CASSLATGIYGYTF.

In its sample, this clone was seen once. The chain has TRBV4-2 and TRBJ1-4, with 7 positions matching TRBD1. Trimming cost V 5 bases and J 5 bases; bases outside gene matches: 11. CDR3 length equals 16 residues. Germline values: CDR1 LGHNA, CDR2 YNFKEQ. CDR3 DNA sequence: TGTGCCAGCAGCACCCCATGGGGGACAGTGAATGAAAAACTGTTTTTT. Encoded protein: CASSTPWGTVNEKLFF.

The genes are TRBV19 and TRBJ2-1, with TRBD2 matching over 9 bases. Germline V gives CDR1 LNHDA, CDR2 SQIVND (reference sequence). This CDR3 region has 13 residues. V was pared by 8 bases and J by 6 bases, with 5 bases of the junction left unmatched. The CDR3 DNA reads TGTGCCAGTTCGGGACTAGCCTTCAATGAGCAGTTCTTC. Translated: CASSGLAFNEQFF.

The chain joins TRBV4-1 to TRBJ1-5, with 8 bases fitting TRBD1. This CDR3 is built from 16 residues. Germline V gene sequence: CDR1 MGHRA, CDR2 YSYEKL. V lost 1 base and J lost 4; bases outside the gene matches: 6. The CDR3 coding sequence is TGCGCCAGCAGCCAAGGACAGGGGCCGATAAATCAGCCCCAGCATTTT. Amino acids: CASSQGQGPINQPQHF.